This TCR beta chain was obtained from a study of blood T cell repertoires in COVID-19. Study-level information: Collection of acute and convalescent COVID-19 samples took place in the United States, Italy and Spain.

TCRdb keeps only in-frame clones here, not all; method: immunoSEQ multiplex PCR. This table holds approximately 210,000 clones, approximately 81% found once. Across about 22 US areas, participants ranged in age from about 18 to 89 years. V lost 7 bases to trimming and J lost 2 bases, with 18 bases between them. Germline lookup yields CDR1 SNHLY and CDR2 FYNNEI. This CDR3 region has 17 residues. Sequencing was carried out using PBMCs or T cells enriched from blood (not recorded which). This clonotype was obtained from a woman in her forties or fifties with acute COVID-19. V is TRBV2 and J is TRBJ1-6; weak D call: TRBD1 (6 bases). The CDR3 DNA follows: TGTGCCAGCACGATGACAGGTAGCCTAACCTATAATTCACCCCTCCACTTT. Translating gives CASTMTGSLTYNSPLHF. Complete variable domain (other parts from reference TRBV2 and TRBJ1-6): EPEVTQTPSHQVTQMGQEVILRCVPISNHLYFYWYRQILGQKVEFLVSFYNNEISEKSEIFDDQFSVERPDGSNFTLKIRSTKLEDSAMYFCASTMTGSLTYNSPLHFGNGTRLTVT.